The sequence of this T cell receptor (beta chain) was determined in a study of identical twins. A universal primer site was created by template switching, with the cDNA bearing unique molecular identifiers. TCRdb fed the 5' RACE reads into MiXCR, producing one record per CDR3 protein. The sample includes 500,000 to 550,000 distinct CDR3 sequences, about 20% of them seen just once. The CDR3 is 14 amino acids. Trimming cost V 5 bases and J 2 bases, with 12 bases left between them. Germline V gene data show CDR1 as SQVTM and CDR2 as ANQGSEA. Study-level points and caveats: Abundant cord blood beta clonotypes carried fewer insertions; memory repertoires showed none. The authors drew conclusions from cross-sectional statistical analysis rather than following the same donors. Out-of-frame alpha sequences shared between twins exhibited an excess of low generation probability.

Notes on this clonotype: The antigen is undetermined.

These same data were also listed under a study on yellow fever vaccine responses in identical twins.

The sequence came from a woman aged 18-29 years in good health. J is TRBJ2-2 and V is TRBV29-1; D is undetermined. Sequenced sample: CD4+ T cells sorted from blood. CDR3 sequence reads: CSVTLRVNTGELFF. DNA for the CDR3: TGCAGCGTTACGCTTAGGGTTAACACCGGGGAGCTGTTTTTT.